A single sample gave rise to the 8 T cell receptor beta chains below, sequenced in a study of cytomegalovirus exposure and HLA in healthy donors. PCR involved 60 Vbeta and 13 Jbeta primers. Profiled with immunoSEQ multiplex PCR; TCRdb holds only in-frame clones, not every one. Of 110,000 or so clones in the sample, 76% were seen once. The sequencing sample was made of PBMCs. The receptors originated from a woman aged 45-65 years in good health and CMV-seropositive.

The J gene is TRBJ2-5, the V gene TRBV27; 7 bases line up with TRBD1. This CDR3 comprises 13 residues. Germline values: CDR1 MNHEY, CDR2 SMNVEV (reference sequence). V lost 5 bases to trimming and J lost 7 bases; unmatched junction nucleotides: 7. The CDR3 DNA sequence: TGTGCCAGCAGTAAGGACAGGCTGGCGACCCAGTACTTC. This sequence encodes CASSKDRLATQYF.

This clone was counted a single time. V is TRBV7-3 and J is TRBJ1-1; TRBD1 matches 7 bases. The CDR3 extends over 12 amino acids. CDR1 and CDR2 from the germline V gene are SGHTA and FQGTGA. The V segment lost 4 bases and the J segment 5 bases; nucleotides outside the gene matches: 1. Written as DNA, the CDR3 is TGTGCCAGCAGCTCAGGGGGGACTGAAGCTTTCTTT. Its translation is CASSSGGTEAFF.

The chain recombines TRBV6-5 with TRBJ1-2; tentative D call: TRBD1 (6 bases). V shed 5 bases and J shed 8 bases, with 18 bases lying between them. Germline V gene data show CDR1 as MNHEY and CDR2 as SVGAGI. There are 14 residues in the CDR3. The CDR3 reads CASSADSRATGYTF. The CDR3 coding sequence is TGTGCCAGCAGTGCGGACAGCCGAGCCACGGGCTACACCTTC.

The chain has TRBV7-2 and TRBJ1-1; no clear D. Trimming removed 1 base at V and 1 base at J, with 4 bases between. Germline-derived CDR1 and CDR2 are SGHTA and FQGNSA. The CDR3 loop spans 13 amino acids. The chain's CDR3 is CASSLVANTEAFF. CDR3 sequence (DNA): TGTGCCAGCAGCTTAGTGGCGAACACTGAAGCTTTCTTT.

The chain has TRBV19 and TRBJ1-5; D is unresolved. The CDR3 spans 14 residues. Trimming pared 10 bases from V and 2 bases from J, leaving 15 bases between. Per germline, CDR1 LNHDA and CDR2 SQIVND (reference sequence). CDR3 protein: CAISPASGNQPQHF. CDR3 nucleotide sequence: TGTGCCATTTCGCCCGCCTCAGGCAATCAGCCCCAGCATTTT.

This clone was observed a few times. The chain is built from TRBV9 and TRBJ2-2; no clear D gene. Trimming left V 4 bases short and J 0 bases short, with 7 bases between. This CDR3 region has 14 residues. Per the germline V gene, CDR1 is SGDLS and CDR2 is YYNGEE. The CDR3 loop is CASSSLANTGELFF. The DNA of the CDR3 is TGTGCCAGCAGCAGTTTAGCGAACACCGGGGAGCTGTTTTTT.

CDR3 sequence: CASSTRGVLAGAPGELFF. The CDR3 DNA sequence: TGTGCCAGCAGCACTCGGGGGGTACTAGCGGGGGCCCCCGGGGAGCTGTTTTTT. The rearrangement links TRBV7-6 to TRBJ2-2; 11 nucleotides line up with TRBD2. Germline CDR1 and CDR2: SGHVS and FNYEAQ. The CDR3 has 18 residues. V gave up 5 bases and J gave up 6 bases; unmatched junction bases: 14. Drawing the rest from reference TRBV7-6 and TRBJ2-2, the complete variable domain is GAGVSQSPRYKVTKRGQDVALRCDPISGHVSLYWYRQALGQGPEFLTYFNYEAQQDKSGLPNDRFSAERPEGSISTLTIQRTEQRDSAMYRCASSTRGVLAGAPGELFFGEGSRLTVL.

V is TRBV5-4 and J is TRBJ2-7, with D possibly matching TRBD1 (5 bases). Germline assignment: CDR1 SGHNT and CDR2 YYREEE (reference sequence). The CDR3 consists of 14 residues. Trimming left V 4 bases short and J 2 bases short, with 13 bases between. DNA for the CDR3: TGTGCCAGCAGCCAAGGACACATCACCTACGAGCAGTACTTC. Its protein is CASSQGHITYEQYF.